The sequence of this T cell receptor (beta chain) was determined in a study of T cells after posttransplantation cyclophosphamide. General study points: TRB clonality was highly associated with recipient CMV seropositivity and reactivation. Blood and skin or GI T cell repertoires showed limited TRB overlap. Donor-recipient repertoire similarity was low at 1-2 months, rising over year one.

In the case of this clone: Its antigen is unidentified.

TCRdb keeps only in-frame clones here, not all; method: immunoSEQ multiplex PCR. In the table there are about 16,000 clones, around 86% of which are singletons. CDR1 is SGHDT and CDR2 is YYEEEE in the germline V gene. Germline trimming cut 0 bases from V and 6 bases from J; bases unmatched to any gene: 6. This CDR3 comprises 15 residues. Methotrexate plus calcineurin inhibitor accompanied controls' myeloablative marrow transplants; sampling was 1 year later. Source: PBMCs, taken after an allogeneic stem cell transplant with a calcineurin inhibitor and methotrexate. This clonotype originated in a male patient in his 50s who received an allogeneic stem cell transplant from an unrelated donor, was CMV-positive, and had chronic GVHD only. Some T cells may be the graft donor's. The chain employs TRBV5-6 and TRBJ2-7; TRBD1 matches 10 bases. Here the CDR3 reads CASSLAPTGGLEQYF. For the CDR3, the DNA is TGTGCCAGCAGCTTGGCGCCGACAGGGGGCCTCGAGCAGTACTTC.